One T cell receptor beta chain is described in this entry. Trimming cost V 3 bases and J 12 bases, with 21 bases left between them. This CDR3 spans 14 amino acids. The germline V gene has CDR1 SGHRS and CDR2 YFSETQ. This specimen comes from a study of blood T cell repertoires in COVID-19. Some clones are missing from TCRdb's copy, which holds only in-frame ones; the method was immunoSEQ multiplex PCR. Found here are approximately 250,000 clones, 80% to 90% of them singletons; the top ten hold approximately 3.7%. Sequencing input: PBMCs or T cells enriched from blood (not recorded which). J is TRBJ1-2 and V is TRBV5-1; no clear D. This clonotype originated in a woman under 40 who had recovered from COVID-19. CDR3 bases: TGCGCCAGCAGCTATCTCGGAGGGTTTGAAGTCCACACCTTC. Protein product: CASSYLGGFEVHTF.